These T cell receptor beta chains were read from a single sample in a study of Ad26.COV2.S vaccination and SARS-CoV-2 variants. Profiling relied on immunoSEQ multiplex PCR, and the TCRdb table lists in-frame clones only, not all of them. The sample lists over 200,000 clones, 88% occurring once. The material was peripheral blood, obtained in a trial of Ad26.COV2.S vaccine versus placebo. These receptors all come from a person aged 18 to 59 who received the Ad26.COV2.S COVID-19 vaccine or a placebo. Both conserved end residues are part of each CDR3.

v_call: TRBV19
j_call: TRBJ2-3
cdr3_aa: CASSPLLAGGTDTQYF

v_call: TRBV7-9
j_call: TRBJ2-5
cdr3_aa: CASRGLAGETQYF

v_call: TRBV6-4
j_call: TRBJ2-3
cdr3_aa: CASRRTSGAPDTQYF

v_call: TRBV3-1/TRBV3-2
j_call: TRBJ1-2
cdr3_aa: CASSQSLLGGNYGYTF

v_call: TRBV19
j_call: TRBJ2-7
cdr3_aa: CASSIDAVTEQYF

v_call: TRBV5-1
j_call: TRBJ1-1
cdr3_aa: CASSLGTGGVGNTEAFF

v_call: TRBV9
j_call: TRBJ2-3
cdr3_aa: CASSVGPSEGGDTQYF

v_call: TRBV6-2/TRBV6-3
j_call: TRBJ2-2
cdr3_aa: CASSYSRSRLTGELFF

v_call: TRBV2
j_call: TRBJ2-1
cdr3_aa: CASSDLDSSYNEQFF

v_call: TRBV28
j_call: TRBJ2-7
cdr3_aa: CASSLGTRRVQYF